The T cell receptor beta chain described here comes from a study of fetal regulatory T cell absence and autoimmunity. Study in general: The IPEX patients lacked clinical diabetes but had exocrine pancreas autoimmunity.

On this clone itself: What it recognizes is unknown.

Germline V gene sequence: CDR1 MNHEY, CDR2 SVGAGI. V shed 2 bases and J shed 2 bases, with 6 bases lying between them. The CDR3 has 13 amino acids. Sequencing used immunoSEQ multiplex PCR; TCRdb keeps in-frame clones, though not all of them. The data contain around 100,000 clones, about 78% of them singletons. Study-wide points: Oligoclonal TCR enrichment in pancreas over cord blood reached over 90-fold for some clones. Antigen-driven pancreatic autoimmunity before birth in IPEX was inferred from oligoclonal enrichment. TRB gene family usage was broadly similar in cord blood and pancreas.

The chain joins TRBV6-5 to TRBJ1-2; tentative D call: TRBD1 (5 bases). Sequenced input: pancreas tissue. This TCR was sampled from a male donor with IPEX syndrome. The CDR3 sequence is CASSYAGNYGYTF. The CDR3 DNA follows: TGTGCCAGCAGTTACGCAGGGAACTATGGCTACACCTTC.